These 26 T cell receptor beta chains were sequenced from one sample in a study of blood T cell repertoires in COVID-19. TCRdb's copy holds only in-frame clones and misses some; the assay was immunoSEQ multiplex PCR. The repertoire holds 300,000 to 350,000 clones, with about 90% as singletons. The sequenced material came from PBMCs or T cells enriched from blood (not recorded which). All receptors derive from a woman in her thirties who had recovered from COVID-19.

This clone was detected once. The chain is built from TRBV5-6 and TRBJ1-3; 9 nucleotides match TRBD1. V shed 4 bases, J shed 4 bases, and the junction held 6 bases outside the gene matches. There are 15 residues in the CDR3. CDR1 and CDR2 from the germline V gene are SGHDT and YYEEEE. The CDR3 nucleotides are TGTGCCAGCAGCGGACAGGGGCTGGCCGGAAACACCATATATTTT. Translation gives CASSGQGLAGNTIYF.

The chain uses TRBV30 and TRBJ1-4; 8 bases are shared with TRBD1. Germline V gene lookup returns CDR1 GTSNPN and CDR2 SVGIG (reference sequence). V shed 7 bases and J 7 bases; nucleotides not matched to a gene: 8. The CDR3 is 13 amino acids. CDR3 protein: CALPDRECEKLFF. In DNA form, the CDR3 reads TGTGCCTTGCCGGACAGGGAGTGTGAAAAACTGTTTTTT.

This clone appeared once. The chain combines TRBV10-2 with TRBJ1-4, with TRBD1 matching 8 bases. The CDR3 contains 17 residues. Germline loops: CDR1 WSHSY, CDR2 SAAADI. Trimming removed 4 bases from V and 4 bases from J; junction bases left unmatched: 11. The DNA of the CDR3 is TGCGCCAGCAGTGTAGGACAGGGCCTAGGACTTAATGAAAAACTGTTTTTT. This codes for CASSVGQGLGLNEKLFF.

The gene calls are TRBV5-6 and TRBJ2-1; 13 bases agree with TRBD2. This CDR3 has 18 amino acids. The V gene's germline CDR1 is SGHDT and CDR2 YYEEEE. J gave up 1 base and V 4 bases, and 8 bases lay outside the gene matches. The CDR3 loop is CASSDTSGGAGSYNEQFF. CDR3 bases: TGTGCCAGCAGCGACACTAGCGGGGGGGCCGGTTCCTACAATGAGCAGTTCTTC.

The chain joins TRBV9 to TRBJ1-2; maybe TRBD1 (6 bases). The germline V gene has CDR1 SGDLS and CDR2 YYNGEE. The CDR3 sequence is 15 residues long. Trimming cost V 0 bases and J 0 bases, with 9 bases left between them. Here the CDR3 reads CASSVVTGSNYGYTF. The CDR3 DNA reads as TGTGCCAGCAGCGTAGTAACAGGGTCTAACTATGGCTACACCTTC.

This clone was counted once. The J gene is TRBJ1-6, the V gene TRBV5-1, with 10 positions matching TRBD1. Germline V gene data show CDR1 as SGHRS and CDR2 as YFSETQ. Trimming removed 2 bases from V and 8 bases from J; junction bases left unmatched: 4. The CDR3 is made up of 15 amino acids. The chain's CDR3 is CASSLGQGGDSPLHF. The CDR3 DNA reads as TGCGCCAGCAGCTTAGGACAGGGGGGGGATTCACCCCTCCACTTT.

The CDR3 region has the DNA TGTGCCAGCAGCTCCGGGACAGGAGAAGCAACTAATGAAAAACTGTTTTTT. It specifies CASSSGTGEATNEKLFF. The gene calls are TRBV7-6 and TRBJ1-4; TRBD1 matches 8 bases. The germline gives CDR1 SGHVS, CDR2 FNYEAQ. J was trimmed by 0 bases and V by 4 bases; bases with no gene match: 7. This CDR3 is built from 17 residues.

This chain links TRBV3-1 (or the pseudogene TRBV3-2) with TRBJ2-4, with a tentative D call TRBD2 (7 bases). The germline V and J ends were trimmed by 1 base and 12 bases, with 16 bases remaining between them. The germline V gene has CDR1 LGHDT and CDR2 YNNKEL (reference sequence). The CDR3 has 14 amino acids. CDR3 loop: CASSQALGGQGQYF. The CDR3 DNA sequence: TGTGCCAGCAGCCAAGCGCTGGGGGGGCAGGGTCAGTACTTC.

The chain is built from TRBV27 and TRBJ1-2, with D hard to call. The length of the CDR3 is 13 residues. Germline-derived CDR1 and CDR2 are MNHEY and SMNVEV (reference sequence). Trimming removed 6 bases at V and 6 bases at J, with 14 bases between. The CDR3 DNA is TGTGCCAGCAGCGACGGACTTTTTAATGGCTACACCTTC. Translation gives CASSDGLFNGYTF.

V is TRBV7-8 and J is TRBJ1-4; D gene unclear. V was trimmed by 1 base and J by 2 bases, leaving 5 bases between them. Looked up from germline, CDR1 is SGHVS and CDR2 is FQNEAQ. The CDR3 is 14 residues long. The CDR3 bases are TGTGCCAGCAGCTTAGACGGGACTAATGAAAAACTGTTTTTT. Translating gives CASSLDGTNEKLFF.

V usage is TRBV2 and J usage is TRBJ1-1, with D tentatively TRBD1 (6 bases). The V and J ends lost 5 bases and 5 bases respectively, with 18 bases between them. Germline CDR1 and CDR2: SNHLY and FYNNEI. This CDR3 spans 15 amino acids. CDR3 coding DNA: TGTGCCAGCAGTCCCGGGACACTAGGGGAGACTGAAGCTTTCTTT. This gives the protein CASSPGTLGETEAFF.

This chain links TRBV27 with TRBJ1-2, with 7 bases that match TRBD1. The junction had 8 bases not matched to a gene; V was cut back by 3 bases and J by 1 base. Germline CDR1 MNHEY, CDR2 SMNVEV (reference sequence). There are 16 residues in the CDR3. The CDR3 spells CASSFSGTAGNYGYTF. In DNA form, the CDR3 reads TGTGCCAGCAGTTTCTCTGGGACAGCCGGTAACTATGGCTACACCTTC.

This clone showed up just once. The chain combines TRBV10-3 with TRBJ2-7; 7 bases are shared with TRBD1. V was clipped by 3 bases and J by 0 bases; unmatched bases: 5. The CDR3 has 15 amino acids. Germline CDR1 ENHRY, CDR2 SYGVKD. CDR3 DNA: TGTGCCATCAGTGAACGGACAGGCCTCTCCTACGAGCAGTACTTC. Its translation: CAISERTGLSYEQYF.

Only one count was recorded for this clone. The genes are TRBV5-1 and TRBJ2-3; 7 bases map to TRBD2. CDR1 and CDR2 from the germline V gene are SGHRS and YFSETQ. The CDR3 runs to 16 residues. With 7 bases clipped from V and 0 bases from J, the junction kept 11 bases outside the gene matches. The CDR3 DNA sequence: TGCGCCAGCGGACTTTTGCGGGGGACTAGCACAGATACGCAGTATTTT. Translated, it gives CASGLLRGTSTDTQYF.

This chain uses TRBV11-2 with TRBJ1-2; 7 bases are shared with TRBD1. Trimming at V came to 1 base and at J to 0 bases, leaving 5 bases not matched to a gene. Germline CDR1 SGHAT, CDR2 FQNNGV. The CDR3 runs 16 residues. CDR3 nucleotide sequence: TGTGCCAGCAGCTTAGTGAGGGACAGTACTAACTATGGCTACACCTTC. Protein product: CASSLVRDSTNYGYTF.

CDR3 protein: CASPFRPYRGETQYF. The CDR3 DNA sequence: TGTGCCAGCCCTTTCCGCCCTTACAGGGGGGAGACCCAGTACTTC. The rearrangement joins TRBV27 to TRBJ2-5; 8 nucleotides agree with TRBD1. The CDR3 runs to 15 residues. With V trimmed by 8 bases and J by 5 bases, 13 bases remained unmatched. Germline loops: CDR1 MNHEY, CDR2 SMNVEV (reference sequence).

The rearrangement links TRBV5-4 to TRBJ2-5, with TRBD2 matching 8 bases. This CDR3 spans 17 amino acids. V shed 4 bases and J 5 bases; nucleotides not matched to a gene: 16. The germline CDR1 and CDR2 sequences are SGHNT and YYREEE (reference sequence). In nucleotides, the CDR3 is TGTGCCAGCAGCCCGGGGGTTGGGCGGGGGGCGAGGGAGACCCAGTACTTC. Amino acids: CASSPGVGRGARETQYF.

This CDR3 is CSAIRAQAFF. As DNA, the CDR3 is TGCAGTGCCATCAGGGCACAAGCTTTCTTT. The rearrangement joins TRBV20-1 to TRBJ1-1; a weak D match, TRBD1 (5 bases). V was clipped by 6 bases and J by 9 bases, with 11 bases between them. This CDR3 is 10 amino acids long. Germline CDR1 DFQATT, CDR2 SNEGSKA (reference sequence).

The CDR3, as DNA: TGTGCCAGCAGTCCCACTGCCAGACTAAGAACCTATGGCTACACCTTC. It translates to CASSPTARLRTYGYTF. V and J are TRBV28 and TRBJ1-2; D gene ambiguous. The V end lost 5 bases, the J end lost 4 bases, and 20 bases lay between the germline ends. The CDR3 has 16 residues. Germline loops: CDR1 MDHEN, CDR2 SYDVKM.

This rearrangement joins TRBV2 to TRBJ1-4, with TRBD1 identical over 8 bases. CDR3 length equals 14 residues. After removal of 1 base from V and 5 bases from J, the junction contained 0 bases not matched to a gene. Germline V gene lookup returns CDR1 SNHLY and CDR2 FYNNEI. For the CDR3, the DNA is TGTGCCAGCAGTGAAGGACAGGGGAATGAAAAACTGTTTTTT. This sequence encodes CASSEGQGNEKLFF.

This rearrangement joins TRBV19 to TRBJ1-1; D is perhaps TRBD1 (5 bases). The CDR3 has 10 amino acids. Germline lookup yields CDR1 LNHDA and CDR2 SQIVND (reference sequence). The V and J ends lost 9 bases and 6 bases respectively, with 8 bases between them. This CDR3 reads CASGGAEAFF. The CDR3 nucleotides are TGTGCCAGCGGGGGGGCTGAAGCTTTCTTT.

The chain combines TRBV7-2 with TRBJ2-6; TRBD2 is a possible D gene (6 bases). CDR3 size: 14 residues. CDR1 and CDR2 (germline): SGHTA, FQGNSA. The V gene lost 8 bases and the J gene lost 0 bases, with 8 bases spanning the gap. CDR3 sequence reads: CASLEGSGANVLTF. The CDR3 DNA reads TGTGCCAGCTTGGAGGGCTCTGGGGCCAACGTCCTGACTTTC.

This chain joins TRBV2 and TRBJ1-1; no firm D call. V lost 1 base and J lost 1, with 4 bases in between. The germline gives CDR1 SNHLY, CDR2 FYNNEI. The CDR3 spans 13 residues. CDR3 DNA: TGTGCCAGCAGTGAAGACGGGAACACTGAAGCTTTCTTT. Its translation is CASSEDGNTEAFF.

The chain recombines TRBV24-1 with TRBJ2-3; 8 bases line up with TRBD1. V shed 5 bases and J 4 bases; nucleotides not matched to a gene: 7. Germline-derived CDR1 and CDR2 are KGHDR and SFDVKD. The CDR3 is made up of 15 amino acids. CDR3 amino acids: CATSGRTGWADTQYF. The CDR3 region has the DNA TGTGCCACCAGTGGAAGGACAGGGTGGGCAGATACGCAGTATTTT.

On this clone itself: A read error may produce the germline difference seen at one junction end. The chain has TRBV14 and TRBJ1-3; D call uncertain. Per germline, CDR1 SGHDN and CDR2 FVKESK. The CDR3 is 12 amino acids. CDR3: CASSQTSNTVYF. Here the CDR3 DNA reads TGTGCCAGCAGCCAAACCTCGAACACCGTATATTTT. The entire variable domain, with the rest obtained from reference TRBV14 and TRBJ1-3, is as follows: EAGVTQFPSHSVIEKGQTVTLRCDPISGHDNLYWYRRVMGKEIKFLLHFVKESKQDESGMPNNRFLAERTGGTYSTLKVQPAELEDSGVYFCASSQTSNTVYFGEGSWLTVV.

The V gene is TRBV5-4, the J gene TRBJ2-3; no definite D call. Germline lookup yields CDR1 SGHNT and CDR2 YYREEE (reference sequence). This CDR3 contains 14 residues. V was cut by 4 bases and J by 1 base, with 10 bases left in between. The chain's CDR3 is CASSRDTRTDTQYF. CDR3 DNA sequence: TGTGCCAGCAGCCGCGACACCCGCACAGATACGCAGTATTTT.